A selection of T cell receptor beta chains follows, all from one sample in a study of blood T cell repertoires in COVID-19. Clones were sequenced by immunoSEQ multiplex PCR, and TCRdb holds only the in-frame ones, with some missing. The sample lists about 200,000 clones, roughly 90% seen once, with 1.5% to 2% in the top ten. The sample comprised peripheral blood. All receptors come from a man in his late teens or twenties with active or convalescent COVID-19. The CDR3 runs from the conserved cysteine through the conserved F or W. D genes are given only for firm matches.

v_gene: TRBV19; d_gene: TRBD1; CDR3aa: CATGQGLNTEAFF
v_gene: TRBV12-3/TRBV12-4; d_gene: TRBD2; CDR3aa: CASSSGGHEQYF
v_gene: TRBV14; d_gene: .; CDR3aa: CASSQDLGATEAFF
v_gene: TRBV20-1; d_gene: .; CDR3aa: CSASRAPEQFF
v_gene: TRBV5-1; d_gene: .; CDR3aa: CASSLWGNSNQPQHF
v_gene: TRBV2; d_gene: .; CDR3aa: CASHREYVNGYTF
v_gene: TRBV2; d_gene: .; CDR3aa: CASCRPSAYGSYGYTF
v_gene: TRBV2; d_gene: .; CDR3aa: CASSAPDLQGSSPLHF
v_gene: TRBV9; d_gene: TRBD1; CDR3aa: CASSATGTANTEAFF
v_gene: TRBV19; d_gene: .; CDR3aa: CASTKGLGQETQYF
v_gene: TRBV5-3; d_gene: TRBD2; CDR3aa: CARKNRGSLTYEQYF
v_gene: TRBV5-1; d_gene: .; CDR3aa: CASSGGQPNSPLHF
v_gene: TRBV29-1; d_gene: .; CDR3aa: CSVSRGYGYTF
v_gene: TRBV6-2/TRBV6-3; d_gene: .; CDR3aa: CASSYYRVGPGVETQYF
v_gene: TRBV3-1/TRBV3-2; d_gene: .; CDR3aa: CASSPRLGNTIYF
v_gene: TRBV27; d_gene: .; CDR3aa: CASSPGTPGELFF
v_gene: TRBV7-2; d_gene: .; CDR3aa: CASSQVLTLYEQYF
v_gene: TRBV19; d_gene: .; CDR3aa: CASSIGQLLNSPLHF
v_gene: TRBV19; d_gene: TRBD2; CDR3aa: CASSIGLAGGQIYEQYF
v_gene: TRBV6-1; d_gene: TRBD2; CDR3aa: CASSEVRNLADNEQFF
v_gene: TRBV18; d_gene: .; CDR3aa: CASSPPTSYEQFF
v_gene: TRBV4-3; d_gene: TRBD1; CDR3aa: CASSQQGQGGNEQFF
v_gene: TRBV20-1; d_gene: .; CDR3aa: CSARSQTEAFF
v_gene: TRBV11-2; d_gene: .; CDR3aa: CASSLDGGLHYNEQFF
v_gene: TRBV30; d_gene: .; CDR3aa: CAWSVLQGYNEQFF
v_gene: TRBV19; d_gene: TRBD1; CDR3aa: CASSTGQGVYGYTF
v_gene: TRBV6-5; d_gene: .; CDR3aa: CASVRSVNEKLFF
v_gene: TRBV6-5; d_gene: .; CDR3aa: CASSQDRRYGYTF
v_gene: TRBV7-2; d_gene: TRBD1; CDR3aa: CASSRRTGHLEQYF
v_gene: TRBV7-2; d_gene: TRBD2; CDR3aa: CASSTGTRGQFF
v_gene: TRBV5-6; d_gene: .; CDR3aa: CASSPGGRAGGYTF
v_gene: TRBV15; d_gene: TRBD2; CDR3aa: CATSGASGRANEQFF
v_gene: TRBV9; d_gene: TRBD2; CDR3aa: CASSVGGGSPNEQFF
v_gene: TRBV20-1; d_gene: TRBD1; CDR3aa: CSASLGQDSNQPQHF
v_gene: TRBV25-1; d_gene: .; CDR3aa: CASSARDREQYF
v_gene: TRBV7-2; d_gene: .; CDR3aa: CASSLADYKLVSSETQYF
v_gene: TRBV3-1/TRBV3-2; d_gene: .; CDR3aa: CASTPLAGTDTQYF
v_gene: TRBV30; d_gene: .; CDR3aa: CAWSPGGDQPQHF
v_gene: TRBV10-3; d_gene: .; CDR3aa: CAISETVEGYTF
v_gene: TRBV7-2; d_gene: .; CDR3aa: CASSFAETQYF
v_gene: TRBV30; d_gene: .; CDR3aa: CAWSVVDSDIGEQYF
v_gene: TRBV6-5; d_gene: TRBD2; CDR3aa: CASSPTSGNFYEQYF
v_gene: TRBV19; d_gene: .; CDR3aa: CASSISFRRSPEKLFF
v_gene: TRBV6-6; d_gene: .; CDR3aa: CASSYSGGRSLYTF
v_gene: TRBV5-5; d_gene: .; CDR3aa: CASSRQASPTFNEQFF
v_gene: TRBV6-5; d_gene: .; CDR3aa: CASSRMQAGGYTF
v_gene: TRBV7-2; d_gene: .; CDR3aa: CASSLGQFYGYTF
v_gene: TRBV2; d_gene: .; CDR3aa: CASSRPVLRDEQYF
v_gene: TRBV27; d_gene: .; CDR3aa: CASSLGESREQYF
v_gene: TRBV2; d_gene: TRBD1; CDR3aa: CASRERDRGVVETQYF
v_gene: TRBV15; d_gene: TRBD2; CDR3aa: CATSGGLAGSTDTQYF
v_gene: TRBV19; d_gene: .; CDR3aa: CASSIQPRSVEQYF
v_gene: TRBV14; d_gene: .; CDR3aa: CASSQERLETQYF
v_gene: TRBV6-5; d_gene: .; CDR3aa: CASSRRAPGELFF